This record concerns one T cell receptor (beta chain) sequence. What it recognizes is unknown. The method was immunoSEQ multiplex PCR; TCRdb's version includes in-frame clones alone and lacks a portion of them. The table shows tens of thousands of clones, with about 80% occurring only once. This record comes from a study of OX40 agonist ivuxolimab in advanced cancers. Study background: The treatment was a fully human IgG2 OX40 agonist, ivuxolimab. It was permissible to have had prior anti-PD-1, anti-PD-L1 or anti-CTLA-4 therapy, and around 43% had some.

Study conclusions and caveats: The authors did not determine the antigen specificity of the expanded peripheral T cells.

Here the sequenced sample was CD4+ or CD8+ T cells sorted from blood, taken in a trial of the OX40 agonist ivuxolimab. The sequence was collected from an adult with an advanced solid tumor such as melanoma, head and neck, liver or kidney cancer.

The CDR3 protein is CASSPLRGNQPQHF. As DNA, the CDR3 is TGCGCCAGCAGCCCTCTCAGGGGCAATCAGCCCCAGCATTTT. The V call is TRBV4-3, the J call TRBJ1-5; tentatively, D is TRBD1 (5 bases). The V end was cut by 4 bases, the J end by 2 bases, with 9 bases between. Per the germline V gene, CDR1 is LGHNA and CDR2 is YSLEER. The CDR3 length is 14 residues.